Below are 9 T cell receptor beta chains sequenced from a single sample in a study of T cells in Graves' hyperthyroidism and ophthalmopathy. RNA transcripts served as the template for amplifying TCR beta CDR3 regions. The HTBI primer set served for first-round RT-PCR of the TCR CDR3. Each CDR3 protein is one row after TCRdb ran MiXCR on the multiplex PCR reads. The table has about 590,000 distinct CDR3 sequences, around 14% seen once. The source material was blood. The source is a woman under 30 with Graves' ophthalmopathy.

The J gene is TRBJ2-5, the V gene TRBV18, with TRBD1 matching 8 bases. V dropped 3 bases and J dropped 0; count of bases not matched to a gene: 9. The germline gives CDR1 KGHSH, CDR2 LQKENI. The CDR3 extends over 17 amino acids. The CDR3 sequence: CASSPPRTGTHQETQYF. The DNA of the CDR3 is TGTGCCAGCTCACCGCCTAGGACAGGGACTCACCAAGAGACCCAGTACTTC.

The sample holds many counts of this clonotype. The V call is TRBV28, the J call TRBJ2-2; D remains unclear. Per germline, CDR1 MDHEN and CDR2 SYDVKM. The CDR3 is made up of 15 amino acids. V dropped 1 base and J dropped 1 base, with 7 bases sitting between them. The CDR3 spells CASSLFRLNTGELFF. DNA of the CDR3: TGTGCCAGCAGTTTATTCCGACTGAACACCGGGGAGCTGTTTTTT.

The V and J genes are TRBV6-6 and TRBJ2-7; 9 bases are shared with TRBD1. This CDR3 spans 14 amino acids. Germline trimming cut 0 bases from V and 5 bases from J; bases unmatched to any gene: 2. Germline V gives CDR1 MNHNY, CDR2 SVGAGI (reference sequence). This chain's CDR3 is CASSYSGQGNEQYF. The CDR3 bases are TGTGCCAGCAGTTACTCGGGACAGGGAAACGAGCAGTACTTC.

This clonotype was observed many times. Written as DNA, the CDR3 is TGTGCCAGCACCCTCCGACCGTTGGAAAAACTGTTTTTT. This translates into CASTLRPLEKLFF. The chain employs TRBV28 and TRBJ1-4; unclear D gene. V dropped 7 bases and J dropped 8 bases, with 14 bases sitting between them. CDR3 length equals 13 residues. Germline values: CDR1 MDHEN, CDR2 SYDVKM. Filled out from reference TRBV28 and TRBJ1-4, the complete variable domain reads DVKVTQSSRYLVKRTGEKVFLECVQDMDHENMFWYRQDPGLGLRLIYFSYDVKMKEKGDIPEGYSVSREKKERFSLILESASTNQTSMYLCASTLRPLEKLFFGSGTQLSVL.

V is TRBV20-1 and J is TRBJ1-1; D not certain. In germline, CDR1 is DFQATT, CDR2 SNEGSKA (reference sequence). V was clipped by 2 bases and J by 1 base, with 14 bases between them. The CDR3 contains 15 residues. CDR3 sequence: CSARKIPGSNTEAFF. CDR3 sequence (DNA): TGCAGTGCTAGAAAGATCCCCGGTTCGAACACTGAAGCTTTCTTT.

In regard to this clonotype: This may stem from a read error, because a much larger clone lies one nucleotide away. The chain links TRBV2 to TRBJ2-7; 12 bases are a match to TRBD1. The CDR3 contains 17 residues. Germline CDR1 and CDR2: SNHLY and FYNNEI. CDR3 loop: CASSTGTGGNFSYEKYF. The DNA for the CDR3 is TGTGCCAGCAGTACCGGGACAGGGGGCAATTTCTCCTACGAGAAGTACTTC.

This clonotype has ten or more counts. An end of the junction does not agree with germline; a read error may underlie this. The V gene is TRBV20-1, the J gene TRBJ1-4; TRBD1 agrees at 8 bases. The CDR3 is 18 amino acids. Germline lookup yields CDR1 DFQATT and CDR2 SNEGSKA (reference sequence). DNA of the CDR3: TGCATTGCTATGGGACAGGCTGCTTTGAAGCCCGGCAATGAAAAACTGTTTTTT. Residues: CIAMGQAALKPGNEKLFF.

J is TRBJ1-5 and V is TRBV20-1, with a weak D call TRBD1 (6 bases). Deletions cut 1 base from V and 0 bases from J, with 16 bases between. The V gene's germline CDR1 is DFQATT and CDR2 SNEGSKA (reference sequence). CDR3 length equals 17 residues. The CDR3 loop reads CSARGWGAGISNQPQHF. As DNA, the CDR3 is TGCAGTGCTAGAGGTTGGGGGGCTGGGATTAGCAATCAGCCCCAGCATTTT.

This clonotype was observed a handful of times. The chain employs TRBV10-1 and TRBJ2-4; 8 bases line up with TRBD1. The ends lost 3 bases at V and 4 bases at J; junction bases unmatched: 2. CDR3 length: 14 residues. The germline V gene encodes CDR1 WNHNN and CDR2 SYGVQD (reference sequence). The CDR3 sequence: CASSDGQGKNIQYF. CDR3 DNA: TGCGCCAGCAGTGACGGACAGGGTAAAAACATTCAGTACTTC.